This TCR beta chain originates from a study of T cell responses to AZD1222 COVID-19 vaccine. Study-wide points: Mapped onto spike, vaccine-associated CD4 TCRs spanned it and were dominant at 160-218 and 743-854. Clonal diversity may have been underestimated in mostly white British donors.

In the case of this clone: The antigen remains undetermined.

TCRdb's table, derived via immunoSEQ multiplex PCR, lists solely in-frame clones and lacks some. The sample lists about 120,000 clones, about 86% occurring once. This CDR3 has 13 amino acids. CDR1 MGHRA and CDR2 YSYEKL come from the germline V gene. V lost 4 bases and J lost 8, with 11 bases in between. Recipients boosted at about 4 weeks or about 12 weeks are pooled. The sample here was peripheral blood, taken 28 days after the second AZD1222 dose. The receptor was isolated from an adult who received the AZD1222 COVID-19 vaccine. This chain links TRBV4-1 with TRBJ1-4; TRBD1 might be the D (6 bases). CDR3 coding DNA: TGCGCCAGCAGCCCGCGGGACACCGAAAAACTGTTTTTT. This sequence encodes CASSPRDTEKLFF.